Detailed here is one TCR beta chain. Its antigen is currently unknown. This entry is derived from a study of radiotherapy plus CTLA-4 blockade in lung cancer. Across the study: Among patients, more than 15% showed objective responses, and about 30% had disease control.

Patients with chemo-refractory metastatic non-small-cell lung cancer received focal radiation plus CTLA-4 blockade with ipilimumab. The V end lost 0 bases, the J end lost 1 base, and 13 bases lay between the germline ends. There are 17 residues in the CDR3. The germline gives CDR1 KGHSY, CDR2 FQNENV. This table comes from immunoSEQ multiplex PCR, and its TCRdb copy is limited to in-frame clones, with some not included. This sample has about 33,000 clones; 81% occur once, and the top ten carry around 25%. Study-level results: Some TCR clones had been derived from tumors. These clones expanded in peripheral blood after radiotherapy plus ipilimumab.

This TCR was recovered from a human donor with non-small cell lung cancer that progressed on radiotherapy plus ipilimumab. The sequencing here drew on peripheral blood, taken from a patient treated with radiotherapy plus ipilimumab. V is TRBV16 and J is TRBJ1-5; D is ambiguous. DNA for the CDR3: TGTGCCAGCAGCCAATCATCAATCCCGGGAAGCAATCAGCCCCAGCATTTT. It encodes CASSQSSIPGSNQPQHF.